One sample yielded the 22 T cell receptor beta chains listed below, sequenced in a study of Ad26.COV2.S vaccination and SARS-CoV-2 variants. TCRdb's table, derived via immunoSEQ multiplex PCR, lists solely in-frame clones and lacks some. Among about 680,000 clones listed, roughly 90% were seen once. Described treatment: some 19 received Ad26.COV2.S at low or high dose, single or two shots; about 5 received placebo; per-sample allocation not given. The samples date from day 63 after the first vaccine or placebo injection. The sample here was peripheral blood, taken in a trial of Ad26.COV2.S vaccine versus placebo. These receptors originate from a person aged 18-65 years who received the Ad26.COV2.S COVID-19 vaccine or a placebo.

The rearrangement joins TRBV15 to TRBJ2-7; D is undetermined. This CDR3 is 14 amino acids long. Germline-derived CDR1 and CDR2 are LNHNV and YYDKDF (reference sequence). V was shortened by 0 bases and J by 2 bases, with 8 bases between the two germline ends. The CDR3 bases are TGTGCCACCAGCAGAGATGGGGTGGCCTACGAGCAGTACTTC. Protein sequence: CATSRDGVAYEQYF.

The genes are TRBV27 and TRBJ2-7; D remains unclear. CDR1 and CDR2 (germline): MNHEY, SMNVEV (reference sequence). V lost 6 bases and J lost 2, with 5 bases in between. CDR3 size: 11 residues. In nucleotides, the CDR3 is TGTGCCAGCAGGTCTGCCTACGAGCAGTACTTC. It specifies CASRSAYEQYF.

This chain uses TRBV4-2 with TRBJ2-1; 7 bases are a match to TRBD2. With V trimmed by 1 base and J by 7 bases, 7 bases remained unmatched. Per the germline V gene, CDR1 is LGHNA and CDR2 is YNFKEQ. The CDR3 totals 15 residues. The CDR3 DNA is TGTGCCAGCAGCCAAGTCCTGCGGGAGTATAATGAGCAGTTCTTC. Translating it yields CASSQVLREYNEQFF.

The gene calls are TRBV6-1 and TRBJ1-1; D gene unclear. Germline CDR1 reads MNHNS; CDR2 reads SASEGT. V was cut by 0 bases and J by 4 bases, with 9 bases left in between. The length of the CDR3 is 14 residues. CDR3 residues: CASSEAAPGTEAFF. In nucleotides, the CDR3 is TGTGCCAGCAGTGAAGCCGCACCCGGCACTGAAGCTTTCTTT.

J is TRBJ2-5 and V is TRBV5-1; the match to TRBD1 covers 7 bases. With 3 bases clipped from V and 4 bases from J, the junction kept 6 bases outside the gene matches. The CDR3 has 14 residues. Germline values: CDR1 SGHRS, CDR2 YFSETQ. The CDR3 reads CASSSRGSGETQYF. CDR3 coding DNA: TGCGCCAGCAGCTCCAGGGGGTCGGGAGAGACCCAGTACTTC.

About this clone itself: Additional DNA sequences in this sample encode the identical CDR3. The chain employs TRBV6-5 and TRBJ2-1; a possible D gene is TRBD2 (5 bases). This CDR3 contains 15 residues. Germline loops: CDR1 MNHEY, CDR2 SVGAGI. Trimming stripped 6 bases from V and 0 bases from J, with 12 bases between. The chain's CDR3 is CASSSGRGSYNEQFF. CDR3 DNA sequence: TGTGCCAGCAGCTCCGGACGGGGCTCCTACAATGAGCAGTTCTTC.

The sample holds one count of this clone. This rearrangement joins TRBV6-2 or TRBV6-3 to TRBJ2-1; D may correspond to TRBD1 or TRBD2 (5 bases each). The CDR3 runs to 13 residues. Trimming took off 4 bases at V and 6 bases at J, with 10 bases between the two ends. Germline assignment: CDR1 MNHEY and CDR2 SVGEGT. The CDR3 DNA is TGTGCCAGCAGTTCGGGACGCAGCAATGAGCAGTTCTTC. Translated: CASSSGRSNEQFF.

The V and J genes are TRBV24-1 and TRBJ1-5, with TRBD1 identical over 7 bases. The J segment lost 4 bases and the V segment lost 3 bases, leaving 20 bases of the junction unmatched. CDR3 length: 20 residues. Germline V gene data show CDR1 as KGHDR and CDR2 as SFDVKD. CDR3 amino acids: CATSDPPTRQGQVENQPQHF. The CDR3 region has the DNA TGTGCCACCAGTGATCCACCCACCAGACAGGGTCAGGTAGAAAATCAGCCCCAGCATTTT.

The CDR3 loop reads CASSRTPGVDTQYF. The DNA for the CDR3 is TGTGCCAGCAGCCGTACCCCAGGAGTAGATACGCAGTATTTT. The chain is built from TRBV4-2 and TRBJ2-3, with D hard to call. CDR3 length: 14 amino acids. CDR1 and CDR2 from the germline V gene are LGHNA and YNFKEQ. Trimming pared 4 bases from V and 5 bases from J, leaving 13 bases between.

The rearrangement links TRBV3-1 (or the pseudogene TRBV3-2) to TRBJ1-1; D is undetermined. V was shortened by 2 bases and J by 4 bases, with 5 bases between the two germline ends. Per germline, CDR1 LGHDT and CDR2 YNNKEL (reference sequence). The CDR3 spans 12 residues. The CDR3 nucleotides are TGTGCCAGCAGCCAAAGTGTCACTGAAGCTTTCTTT. Its translation is CASSQSVTEAFF.

The V gene is TRBV19, the J gene TRBJ1-1; a possible D gene is TRBD1 (6 bases). Germline lookup yields CDR1 LNHDA and CDR2 SQIVND (reference sequence). There are 14 residues in the CDR3. V lost 3 bases and J lost 6, with 14 bases in between. The CDR3 DNA reads TGTGCCAGTAGTATTCGGGGGGCCTTACCTGAAGCTTTCTTT. This encodes CASSIRGALPEAFF. Using reference TRBV19 and TRBJ1-1 for the parts outside the CDR3, the full variable domain is DGGITQSPKYLFRKEGQNVTLSCEQNLNHDAMYWYRQDPGQGLRLIYYSQIVNDFQKGDIAEGYSVSREKKESFPLTVTSAQKNPTAFYLCASSIRGALPEAFFGQGTRLTVV.

The V gene is TRBV7-9, the J gene TRBJ1-6; no reliable D call. Germline-derived CDR1 and CDR2 are SEHNR and FQNEAQ (reference sequence). V was trimmed by 0 bases and J by 9 bases, leaving 6 bases between them. This CDR3 has 13 amino acids. The CDR3 nucleotides read TGTGCCAGCAGCTTAGCGCTTGTTTCACCCCTCCACTTT. Encoded protein: CASSLALVSPLHF.

The chain is built from TRBV7-6 and TRBJ1-3; D unclear. Germline CDR1 reads SGHVS; CDR2 reads FNYEAQ. The CDR3 totals 17 residues. V was shortened by 3 bases and J by 0 bases, with 15 bases between the two germline ends. This CDR3 reads CASSFVGHPDSGNTIYF. In DNA form, the CDR3 reads TGTGCCAGCAGCTTCGTGGGCCATCCCGACTCTGGAAACACCATATATTTT.

This chain joins TRBV29-1 and TRBJ1-1; TRBD1 matches at 8 bases. The CDR3 spans 12 residues. Germline V gives CDR1 SQVTM, CDR2 ANQGSEA. Trimming removed 6 bases from V and 7 bases from J; junction bases left unmatched: 7. This CDR3 reads CSVDREGVEAFF. The CDR3 DNA follows: TGCAGCGTGGACAGGGAGGGGGTTGAAGCTTTCTTT.

This clone was detected once. V is TRBV3-1 (or the pseudogene TRBV3-2) and J is TRBJ2-7; D ambiguous. Germline V lookup: CDR1 LGHDT, CDR2 YNNKEL (reference sequence). The CDR3 spans 14 residues. Trimming removed 0 bases from V and 1 base from J, with 7 bases in between. The CDR3 reads CASSQETNSYEQYF. CDR3 in DNA: TGTGCCAGCAGCCAAGAAACAAATTCCTACGAGCAGTACTTC.

The chain uses TRBV18 and TRBJ1-2, with TRBD1 matching 8 bases. This CDR3 spans 15 amino acids. V lost 3 bases and J lost 8; bases outside the gene matches: 11. Per the germline V gene, CDR1 is KGHSH and CDR2 is LQKENI. CDR3 coding DNA: TGTGCCAGCTCACCTTTCCAGGACAGGGTGGAAGGCTACACCTTC. Translation gives CASSPFQDRVEGYTF.

This sequence joins TRBV6-4 and TRBJ1-5; D perhaps matches TRBD1 (5 bases). CDR3 length equals 15 residues. With 7 bases removed from V and 2 bases from J, the gap between germline ends came to 15 bases. Germline loops: CDR1 MRHNA, CDR2 SNTAGT. The CDR3: CASTPKGDGNQPQHF. The CDR3 region has the DNA TGTGCCAGCACCCCCAAAGGGGACGGCAATCAGCCCCAGCATTTT.

The rearrangement joins TRBV29-1 to TRBJ1-4, with D perhaps TRBD1 (5 bases). This CDR3 is built from 11 residues. Germline assignment: CDR1 SQVTM and CDR2 ANQGSEA. V was cut by 4 bases and J by 7 bases, with 7 bases left in between. The CDR3 region has the DNA TGCAGCGTTGGGGGGGGTGAAAAACTGTTTTTT. It yields the protein CSVGGGEKLFF.

This chain connects TRBV27 to TRBJ1-4, with 8 bases lining up with TRBD1. The CDR3 length is 19 residues. V shed 4 bases and J 0 bases; nucleotides not matched to a gene: 13. Germline lookup yields CDR1 MNHEY and CDR2 SMNVEV (reference sequence). DNA of the CDR3: TGTGCCAGCAGTTCAACCTTTCGGGGACAGGCTGCAACTAATGAAAAACTGTTTTTT. This gives the protein CASSSTFRGQAATNEKLFF.

This clone is classed as large. The V and J genes are TRBV7-9 and TRBJ1-1; 12 positions match TRBD1. The V segment lost 5 bases and the J segment 0 bases; nucleotides outside the gene matches: 10. Per the germline V gene, CDR1 is SEHNR and CDR2 is FQNEAQ (reference sequence). This CDR3 region has 18 residues. CDR3 DNA: TGTGCCAGCAGCGCCCCGGGACAGGGGGCAGAAGTGAACACTGAAGCTTTCTTT. Protein sequence: CASSAPGQGAEVNTEAFF.

The V call is TRBV6-5, the J call TRBJ1-2; maybe TRBD1 (5 bases). The germline V gene encodes CDR1 MNHEY and CDR2 SVGAGI. The length of the CDR3 is 12 residues. V was shortened by 0 bases and J by 7 bases, with 6 bases between the two germline ends. The CDR3 protein is CASSYSGVGYTF. For the CDR3, the DNA is TGTGCCAGCAGTTACTCGGGGGTTGGCTACACCTTC.

The CDR3 here is CASSLFTSTGKETQYF. DNA of the CDR3: TGTGCCAGCAGCTTGTTTACTTCGACAGGGAAAGAGACCCAGTACTTC. The chain recombines TRBV5-5 with TRBJ2-5; 7 bases agree with TRBD1. CDR3 length: 16 residues. V was pared by 1 base and J by 3 bases, with 9 bases of the junction left unmatched. CDR1 is SGHKS, CDR2 YYEKEE, per germline (reference sequence).